This record covers a single T cell receptor beta chain. The antigen is undetermined. The data derive from a study of T cells after posttransplantation cyclophosphamide. V was cut by 6 bases and J by 5 bases, with 19 bases left in between. Germline V gene sequence: CDR1 LNHDA, CDR2 SQIVND (reference sequence). The CDR3 sequence is 15 residues long. A marrow graft followed busulfan-fludarabine conditioning, with cyclophosphamide on days +3 and +4. Broader study findings: Tissue-infiltrating T cells from skin or gut overlapped little with blood T cells.

Clones were sequenced by immunoSEQ multiplex PCR, and TCRdb holds only the in-frame ones, with some missing. The table includes about 17,000 clones, around 73% detected once. The TCR was taken from a female patient aged 35-55 years who received an allogeneic stem cell transplant from a related donor, was CMV-positive, and had no GVHD. Some T cells here may be from the graft donor. The input for sequencing was CD8+ T cells sorted from PBMCs, taken roughly 250 weeks after a stem cell transplant with posttransplant cyclophosphamide. The J gene is TRBJ2-5, the V gene TRBV19; TRBD1 might be the D (5 bases). The CDR3, as DNA: TGTGCCAGTAGAGATAGGCCGGCAGGGTCGGAGACCCAGTACTTC. It translates to CASRDRPAGSETQYF.